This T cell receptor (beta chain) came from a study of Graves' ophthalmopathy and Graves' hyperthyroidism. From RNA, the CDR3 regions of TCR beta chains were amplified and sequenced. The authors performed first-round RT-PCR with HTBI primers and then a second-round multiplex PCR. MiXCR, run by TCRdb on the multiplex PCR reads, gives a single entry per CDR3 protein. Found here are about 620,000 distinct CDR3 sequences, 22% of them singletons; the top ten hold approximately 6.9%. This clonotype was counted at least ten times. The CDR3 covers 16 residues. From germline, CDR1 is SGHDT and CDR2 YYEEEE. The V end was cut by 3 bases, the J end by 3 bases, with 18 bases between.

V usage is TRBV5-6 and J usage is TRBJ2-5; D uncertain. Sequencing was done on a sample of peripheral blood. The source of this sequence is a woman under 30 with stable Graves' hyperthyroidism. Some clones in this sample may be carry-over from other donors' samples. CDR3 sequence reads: CASSSRGSPVKETQYF. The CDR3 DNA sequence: TGTGCCAGCAGCTCCCGAGGCAGTCCCGTGAAAGAGACCCAGTACTTC.